These 6 T cell receptor beta chains came from one sample sequenced in a study of T cell responses to AZD1222 COVID-19 vaccine. Clones were read by immunoSEQ multiplex PCR, and TCRdb kept only the in-frame ones, dropping some. In the table there are 100,000 to 150,000 clones, roughly nine tenths of which are singletons. This specimen consisted of peripheral blood, obtained on day 0 of AZD1222 vaccination. The receptors were sampled from an adult in good health.

The count of this clone is one. This chain links TRBV28 with TRBJ1-1; D remains unclear. The CDR3 runs 12 residues. V was cut by 6 bases and J by 5 bases, with 10 bases left in between. Germline V gives CDR1 MDHEN, CDR2 SYDVKM. The CDR3 sequence: CASRVGSTEAFF. The CDR3 DNA sequence: TGTGCCAGCAGAGTAGGGTCGACTGAAGCTTTCTTT.

This sequence joins TRBV7-8 and TRBJ1-2, with D perhaps matching TRBD1 (6 bases). The germline gives CDR1 SGHVS, CDR2 FQNEAQ. Trimming left V 4 bases short and J 4 bases short, with 19 bases between. CDR3 length: 16 residues. CDR3 DNA: TGTGCCAGCAGCTCCCGCCTGGGCCAGGACAGCTATGGCTACACCTTC. This gives the protein CASSSRLGQDSYGYTF.

The chain links TRBV28 to TRBJ2-1; TRBD2 matches 9 bases. Trimming at V came to 5 bases and at J to 3 bases, leaving 26 bases not matched to a gene. The CDR3 has 22 amino acids. Germline loops: CDR1 MDHEN, CDR2 SYDVKM. The CDR3 nucleotides are TGTGCCAGCAGTCCCGACTTCTCGCTGGGTGATGGACTAGCGAGAGTCTACAATGAGCAGTTCTTC. This encodes CASSPDFSLGDGLARVYNEQFF.

The chain carries TRBV6-5 and TRBJ1-2, with a possible D match to TRBD1 (6 bases). The CDR3 has 13 amino acids. The germline V gene encodes CDR1 MNHEY and CDR2 SVGAGI. Trimming pared 4 bases from V and 2 bases from J, leaving 8 bases between. CDR3 sequence (DNA): TGTGCCAGCAGTTCAGGGGCGAACTATGGCTACACCTTC. Protein product: CASSSGANYGYTF.

V usage is TRBV7-2 and J usage is TRBJ2-5; 7 bases match TRBD2. After removal of 3 bases from V and 4 bases from J, the junction contained 14 bases not matched to a gene. This CDR3 is 17 amino acids long. Germline lookup yields CDR1 SGHTA and CDR2 FQGNSA. The CDR3 is CASSFRVSGPLGETQYF. Written as DNA, the CDR3 is TGTGCCAGCAGCTTCAGGGTTAGCGGGCCCCTGGGAGAGACCCAGTACTTC. Full variable domain (rest looked up from reference TRBV7-2 and TRBJ2-5): GAGVSQSPSNKVTEKGKDVELRCDPISGHTALYWYRQSLGQGLEFLIYFQGNSAPDKSGLPSDRFSAERTGGSVSTLTIQRTQQEDSAVYLCASSFRVSGPLGETQYFGPGTRLLVL.

This clone was detected once. The chain joins TRBV24-1 to TRBJ1-5, with D possibly being TRBD1 (5 bases). The CDR3 length is 14 residues. Deletions cut 7 bases from V and 3 bases from J, with 12 bases between. Germline V gene sequence: CDR1 KGHDR, CDR2 SFDVKD. For the CDR3, the DNA is TGTGCCACCAGCGCGGGGGTGAACAATCAGCCCCAGCATTTT. Amino acid sequence: CATSAGVNNQPQHF.